The next 30 T cell receptor beta chains were all read from a single sample in a study of blood T cell repertoires in COVID-19. This table comes from immunoSEQ multiplex PCR, and its TCRdb copy is limited to in-frame clones, with some not included. The sample includes roughly 100,000 clones, about 89% seen only once; the top ten take 1.8%. Input material: peripheral blood. These receptor sequences come from a human donor with active COVID-19. The donor label of this sample is uncertain.

The rearrangement uses TRBV12-3 or TRBV12-4 and TRBJ2-3, with D unclear. CDR3 size: 13 residues. The V and J ends lost 2 bases and 6 bases respectively, with 9 bases between them. CDR3 loop: CASSLTRVDTQYF. In nucleotides, the CDR3 is TGTGCCAGCAGTTTAACGCGCGTCGATACGCAGTATTTT.

This chain joins TRBV4-1 and TRBJ1-4; no definite D call. V was clipped by 0 bases and J by 4 bases, with 12 bases between them. Per the germline V gene, CDR1 is MGHRA and CDR2 is YSYEKL. This CDR3 has 16 residues. For the CDR3, the DNA is TGCGCCAGCAGCCAAGACAGGCATCGAATTAATGAAAAACTGTTTTTT. Its protein product is CASSQDRHRINEKLFF.

The chain joins TRBV6-5 to TRBJ1-1, with D perhaps TRBD1 (5 bases). Germline CDR1 MNHEY, CDR2 SVGAGI. The V and J ends lost 2 bases and 4 bases respectively, with 14 bases between them. There are 15 residues in the CDR3. The CDR3 DNA reads TGTGCCAGCAGTTACGATGTAGGGGCCAGCACTGAAGCTTTCTTT. It encodes CASSYDVGASTEAFF.

The V and J genes are TRBV24-1 and TRBJ1-1, with D possibly TRBD1 on 5 matching bases. Trimming took 12 bases from V and 3 from J, leaving 16 bases between them. Germline CDR1 reads KGHDR; CDR2 reads SFDVKD. This CDR3 region has 13 residues. The CDR3 loop is CAAARGGDTEAFF. The DNA for the CDR3 is TGTGCCGCTGCCCGCGGGGGGGACACTGAAGCTTTCTTT.

CDR3 in DNA: TGTGCCAGCAGCGCGTACAGGGGTTCCTATAATTCACCCCTCCACTTT. Translating gives CASSAYRGSYNSPLHF. The chain has TRBV5-5 and TRBJ1-6; 7 bases map to TRBD1. The CDR3 is 16 residues long. Germline V CDR1 and CDR2: SGHKS, YYEKEE (reference sequence). J lost 1 base, V lost 4 bases, and 5 bases had no gene match.

CDR3 sequence: CASSPRGKVYEQYF. In DNA form, the CDR3 reads TGTGCCAGCAGCCCGCGGGGGAAGGTCTACGAGCAGTACTTC. The chain couples TRBV7-8 to TRBJ2-7, with 7 bases identical to TRBD2. Germline-derived CDR1 and CDR2 are SGHVS and FQNEAQ. CDR3 length: 14 residues. V lost 5 bases, J lost 3 bases, and 7 bases stayed unmatched.

In this sample, this clone turned up a few times. This chain links TRBV7-2 with TRBJ2-3, with 13 bases that match TRBD2. Unmatched junction bases numbered 4, after V lost 5 bases and J lost 2 bases. The length of the CDR3 is 16 residues. Germline lookup yields CDR1 SGHTA and CDR2 FQGNSA. As DNA, the CDR3 is TGTGCCAGCAGCCCGGGACTAGCGGGATCCACAGATACGCAGTATTTT. Amino acids: CASSPGLAGSTDTQYF.

The V call is TRBV14, the J call TRBJ2-2; D is perhaps TRBD2 (6 bases). CDR1 SGHDN and CDR2 FVKESK come from the germline V gene. This CDR3 region has 16 residues. Trimming took 0 bases from V and 7 from J, leaving 15 bases between them. The CDR3 spells CASSQDVTSLGGELFF. The CDR3 DNA reads TGTGCCAGCAGCCAAGATGTAACTAGCCTCGGCGGGGAGCTGTTTTTT.

The V gene is TRBV6-5, the J gene TRBJ1-1, with 7 bases matching TRBD1. The CDR3 contains 14 residues. Germline V gives CDR1 MNHEY, CDR2 SVGAGI. Trimming cost V 4 bases and J 2 bases; bases outside gene matches: 4. The CDR3 sequence is CASSFDRENTEAFF. In nucleotides, the CDR3 is TGTGCCAGCAGTTTCGACAGGGAAAACACTGAAGCTTTCTTT.

This clone has only one observation. The chain uses TRBV5-1 and TRBJ2-7; D uncertain. CDR1 is SGHRS and CDR2 is YFSETQ in the germline V gene. This CDR3 is 13 amino acids long. Trimming took 0 bases from V and 3 from J, leaving 7 bases between them. The CDR3 region is CASSLGGDYEQYF. In DNA, the CDR3 is TGCGCCAGCAGCTTGGGAGGAGACTACGAGCAGTACTTC.

V usage is TRBV5-4 and J usage is TRBJ1-1; 9 nucleotides match TRBD1. The J segment lost 5 bases and the V segment lost 4 bases, leaving 9 bases of the junction unmatched. Germline V gene sequence: CDR1 SGHNT, CDR2 YYREEE (reference sequence). This CDR3 contains 15 residues. Here the CDR3 DNA reads TGTGCCAGCAGCGCGCAACAGGGGGCGCGAACTGAAGCTTTCTTT. As protein: CASSAQQGARTEAFF.

The rearrangement joins TRBV6-6 to TRBJ2-3; no reliable D call. CDR1 and CDR2 from the germline V gene are MNHNY and SVGAGI (reference sequence). CDR3 size: 14 residues. The germline V and J ends were trimmed by 0 bases and 2 bases, with 6 bases remaining between them. The CDR3 region has the DNA TGTGCCAGCAGTTACTCGAGTAACACAGATACGCAGTATTTT. This sequence encodes CASSYSSNTDTQYF.

V and J are TRBV18 and TRBJ2-7; 12 bases are a match to TRBD1. Germline CDR1 and CDR2: KGHSH and LQKENI. This CDR3 is 18 amino acids long. The V segment lost 1 base and the J segment 5 bases; nucleotides outside the gene matches: 12. In DNA, the CDR3 is TGTGCCAGCTCACCACTCCCCCGTTCCGGGACAGGGGGCAACGAGCAGTACTTC. Translating it yields CASSPLPRSGTGGNEQYF.

The chain carries TRBV6-6 and TRBJ1-1; 8 nucleotides match TRBD1. This CDR3 is built from 14 residues. V shed 10 bases, J shed 3 bases, and the junction held 10 bases outside the gene matches. CDR1 is MNHNY and CDR2 is SVGAGI in the germline V gene (reference sequence). CDR3 protein: CANSRTGLDTEAFF. The CDR3 DNA sequence: TGTGCCAACTCAAGGACAGGGTTGGACACTGAAGCTTTCTTT.

This chain joins TRBV15 and TRBJ2-2; TRBD1 is a possible D gene (5 bases). The germline V and J ends were trimmed by 3 bases and 5 bases, with 16 bases remaining between them. Germline values: CDR1 LNHNV, CDR2 YYDKDF (reference sequence). The CDR3 is 16 residues long. The CDR3 loop is CATSRGLRGGTGELFF. The CDR3, as DNA: TGTGCCACCAGCAGGGGATTAAGGGGTGGGACCGGGGAGCTGTTTTTT. The variable domain in full, with the rest retrieved from reference TRBV15 and TRBJ2-2, is DAMVIQNPRYQVTQFGKPVTLSCSQTLNHNVMYWYQQKSSQAPKLLFHYYDKDFNNEADTPDNFQSRRPNTSFCFLDIRSPGLGDTAMYLCATSRGLRGGTGELFFGEGSRLTVL.

This chain links TRBV7-3 with TRBJ2-2; TRBD1 matches at 9 bases. This CDR3 is 15 amino acids long. Losses at the gene ends were 4 bases for V and 5 bases for J; bases not matched to a gene: 5. CDR1 SGHTA and CDR2 FQGTGA come from the germline V gene. The CDR3 loop is CASSSGQGVTGELFF. CDR3 nucleotide sequence: TGTGCCAGCAGCTCGGGACAGGGTGTAACCGGGGAGCTGTTTTTT.

The chain carries TRBV18 and TRBJ2-7; 10 nucleotides line up with TRBD1. Germline V gene sequence: CDR1 KGHSH, CDR2 LQKENI. After removal of 0 bases from V and 4 bases from J, the junction contained 6 bases not matched to a gene. The CDR3 length is 16 residues. CDR3 sequence (DNA): TGTGCCAGCTCACCACCGAGGACAGGGGGGTTATACGAGCAGTACTTC. Its translation: CASSPPRTGGLYEQYF.

The CDR3 DNA reads TGTGCCAGCAGTTACTCGAGGGAGGGGCGGTCTTTCTTT. It encodes CASSYSREGRSFF. The chain couples TRBV6-2 or TRBV6-3 to TRBJ1-1; possible D gene TRBD1, 5 bases. Germline assignment: CDR1 MNHEY and CDR2 SVGEGT. This CDR3 spans 13 amino acids. V was trimmed by 0 bases and J by 12 bases, leaving 14 bases between them.

This clone appeared a single time. One junction end disagrees with the germline gene, perhaps due to a read error. J is TRBJ1-2 and V is TRBV19; D not resolved. CDR1 and CDR2 from the germline V gene are LNHDA and SQIVND (reference sequence). This CDR3 has 12 residues. In DNA, the CDR3 is TGTGCCAGTAGTATTATTAACTTTGGCTACACCTTC. Encoded protein: CASSIINFGYTF.

The rearrangement joins TRBV5-1 to TRBJ1-1; 9 positions match TRBD1. V dropped 0 bases and J dropped 5; count of bases not matched to a gene: 8. Germline assignment: CDR1 SGHRS and CDR2 YFSETQ. There are 16 residues in the CDR3. This CDR3 reads CASSLGPQGASTEAFF. The CDR3 nucleotides read TGCGCCAGCAGCTTGGGGCCACAGGGGGCTAGTACTGAAGCTTTCTTT.

The chain couples TRBV7-9 to TRBJ2-5, with 13 bases matching TRBD2. Losses at the gene ends were 5 bases for V and 2 bases for J; bases not matched to a gene: 2. The CDR3 contains 15 residues. From germline, CDR1 is SEHNR and CDR2 FQNEAQ (reference sequence). The CDR3 DNA reads TGTGCCAGCAGCCTGGGACTAGCGGGGCAAGAGACCCAGTACTTC. It codes for CASSLGLAGQETQYF.

The chain recombines TRBV7-9 with TRBJ2-5; 7 bases are a match to TRBD1. The CDR3 totals 15 residues. With V trimmed by 5 bases and J by 2 bases, 8 bases remained unmatched. Germline CDR1 and CDR2: SEHNR and FQNEAQ (reference sequence). The CDR3 DNA follows: TGTGCCAGCAGCCGGACAGGACCCCGACAAGAGACCCAGTACTTC. Encoded protein: CASSRTGPRQETQYF.

The V and J genes are TRBV28 and TRBJ1-4, with a weak D call TRBD1 (5 bases). The CDR3 runs 14 residues. Looked up from germline, CDR1 is MDHEN and CDR2 is SYDVKM. The V end lost 5 bases, the J end lost 4 bases, and 11 bases lay between the germline ends. The CDR3 spells CASSPTANNEKLFF. In DNA form, the CDR3 reads TGTGCCAGCAGTCCGACAGCGAATAATGAAAAACTGTTTTTT.

V and J are TRBV10-3 and TRBJ2-7; 9 nucleotides align to TRBD1. The CDR3 extends over 13 amino acids. The V gene's germline CDR1 is ENHRY and CDR2 SYGVKD. Trimming took 3 bases from V and 6 from J; bases not matched to a gene: 3. CDR3 region: CAISDGTGPEQYF. CDR3 DNA: TGTGCCATCAGTGACGGGACAGGGCCCGAGCAGTACTTC.

CDR3 coding DNA: TGTGCCAGCAGCGTCCGATCGGACAGTTACAATCAGCCCCAGCATTTT. It codes for CASSVRSDSYNQPQHF. The chain combines TRBV7-2 with TRBJ1-5; a possible D gene is TRBD1 (6 bases). Trimming shortened V by 5 bases and J by 3 bases, and 17 bases separated the two germline ends. Germline V gene lookup returns CDR1 SGHTA and CDR2 FQGNSA. CDR3 length: 16 residues.

The CDR3 loop is CASSGDTNTGELFF. DNA for the CDR3: TGCGCCAGCAGCGGGGACACGAACACCGGGGAGCTGTTTTTT. The chain couples TRBV5-1 to TRBJ2-2; D perhaps matches TRBD1 (6 bases). Germline loops: CDR1 SGHRS, CDR2 YFSETQ. V was trimmed by 4 bases and J by 0 bases, leaving 7 bases between them. The CDR3 covers 14 residues.

The CDR3 loop is CASSLLGQNQPQHF. The CDR3 region has the DNA TGTGCCAGCAGTTTATTGGGACAGAATCAGCCCCAGCATTTT. The rearrangement links TRBV27 to TRBJ1-5; 7 bases align to TRBD1. Trimming removed 1 base from V and 4 bases from J; junction bases left unmatched: 1. The length of the CDR3 is 14 residues. Germline CDR1 reads MNHEY; CDR2 reads SMNVEV (reference sequence).

This chain links TRBV19 with TRBJ2-1; tentatively, D is TRBD1 (5 bases). Germline V CDR1 and CDR2: LNHDA, SQIVND (reference sequence). Trimming took off 7 bases at V and 4 bases at J, with 8 bases between the two ends. CDR3 length: 12 residues. The CDR3 sequence: CASIGDYNEQFF. The CDR3 DNA follows: TGTGCCAGTATAGGGGATTACAATGAGCAGTTCTTC.

The chain has TRBV4-3 and TRBJ2-2; 13 nucleotides line up with TRBD2. Germline CDR1 is LGHNA and CDR2 is YSLEER. CDR3 length equals 19 residues. The V and J ends lost 3 bases and 0 bases, in that order; junction bases with no gene match: 7. In DNA form, the CDR3 reads TGCGCCAGCAGCCAGAAGATGGGACTAGCGGGGACGAACACCGGGGAGCTGTTTTTT. Amino acids: CASSQKMGLAGTNTGELFF.

The rearrangement uses TRBV6-5 and TRBJ1-5, with D unresolved. The germline V gene has CDR1 MNHEY and CDR2 SVGAGI. The CDR3 spans 13 residues. Trimming removed 2 bases at V and 6 bases at J, with 8 bases between. CDR3 residues: CASSYQVGQPQHF. DNA for the CDR3: TGTGCCAGCAGTTACCAGGTCGGTCAGCCCCAGCATTTT.